A single sample is the source of the 11 T cell receptor beta chains below, sequenced in a study of cytomegalovirus exposure and HLA in healthy donors. The repertoire was sequenced with immunoSEQ multiplex PCR; TCRdb's copy has only in-frame clones and lacks some. The table lists approximately 210,000 clones, about 83% of them singletons. Sequencing was done on a sample of PBMCs. Receptors originate from a woman under 30 in good health and CMV-seronegative.

The chain links TRBV25-1 to TRBJ2-1; tentatively, D is TRBD1 (7 bases). CDR1 is MGHDK, CDR2 SYGVNS, per germline. This CDR3 has 16 amino acids. V shed 7 bases and J shed 4 bases, with 20 bases lying between them. Here the CDR3 reads CASTGWGDSTYNEQFF. In DNA, the CDR3 is TGTGCCAGCACCGGGTGGGGGGACAGTACTTACAATGAGCAGTTCTTC.

Written as DNA, the CDR3 is TGTGCCTGCGGACAGGGGGCTGGAAACACCATATATTTT. Translating gives CACGQGAGNTIYF. J is TRBJ1-3 and V is TRBV30, with 10 nucleotides matching TRBD1. V dropped 6 bases and J dropped 2; count of bases not matched to a gene: 1. The CDR3 totals 13 residues. Germline loops: CDR1 GTSNPN, CDR2 SVGIG (reference sequence).

The chain links TRBV27 to TRBJ1-2, with D perhaps matching TRBD1 (6 bases). This CDR3 region has 15 residues. With 3 bases removed from V and 4 bases from J, the gap between germline ends came to 15 bases. The germline V gene has CDR1 MNHEY and CDR2 SMNVEV (reference sequence). The CDR3 here is CASSFRQGLAYGYTF. The DNA for the CDR3 is TGTGCCAGCAGTTTTCGGCAGGGGTTGGCCTATGGCTACACCTTC.

This sequence joins TRBV7-3 and TRBJ1-6; no reliable D call. Germline V gene data show CDR1 as SGHTA and CDR2 as FQGTGA. The CDR3 is made up of 12 amino acids. Trimming pared 4 bases from V and 9 bases from J, leaving 7 bases between. The CDR3 DNA sequence: TGTGCCAGCAGCTCATTCGGTTCACCCCTCCACTTT. Its translation is CASSSFGSPLHF.

The chain couples TRBV5-1 to TRBJ2-2; 7 bases line up with TRBD1. The trim removed 4 bases at V and 0 bases at J, leaving 9 bases unmatched. Germline CDR1 reads SGHRS; CDR2 reads YFSETQ. The CDR3 contains 17 residues. This CDR3 is CASSRDSGYTNTGELFF. CDR3 bases: TGCGCCAGCAGCCGGGACAGTGGTTATACGAACACCGGGGAGCTGTTTTTT.

This sequence joins TRBV6-5 and TRBJ2-5; D may be TRBD1 (5 bases). This CDR3 is 14 amino acids long. Germline V gene sequence: CDR1 MNHEY, CDR2 SVGAGI. V was clipped by 2 bases and J by 12 bases, with 19 bases between them. CDR3 coding DNA: TGTGCCAGCAGTTACGGGGCTTCGCTCGCGGCGGAGTACTTC. It is translated as CASSYGASLAAEYF.

This clone was seen only a few times. This chain's CDR3 is CASSPGDSGEYEQYF. Here the CDR3 DNA reads TGTGCCAGCAGCCCCGGGGATAGCGGGGAGTACGAGCAGTACTTC. This chain links TRBV4-2 with TRBJ2-7; 8 positions agree with TRBD2. CDR3 length: 15 amino acids. Germline V gives CDR1 LGHNA, CDR2 YNFKEQ. V dropped 4 bases and J dropped 4; count of bases not matched to a gene: 9.

V usage is TRBV10-1 and J usage is TRBJ1-2; D ambiguous. The CDR3 is made up of 13 amino acids. Germline CDR1 reads WNHNN; CDR2 reads SYGVQD (reference sequence). V lost 2 bases to trimming and J lost 8 bases, with 12 bases between them. CDR3 protein: CASSEIRSGGYTF. For the CDR3, the DNA is TGCGCCAGCAGTGAGATACGAAGCGGGGGCTACACCTTC.

V usage is TRBV6-1 and J usage is TRBJ1-2, with 11 bases identical to TRBD1. This CDR3 is 14 amino acids long. Germline V gene lookup returns CDR1 MNHNS and CDR2 SASEGT. The ends lost 6 bases at V and 5 bases at J; junction bases unmatched: 5. The CDR3 coding sequence is TGTGCCAGCAGAGGGACAGGGGGAAGGTATGGCTACACCTTC. Amino acid sequence: CASRGTGGRYGYTF.

V usage is TRBV30 and J usage is TRBJ2-7; weak D call: TRBD2 (7 bases). Germline V gives CDR1 GTSNPN, CDR2 SVGIG (reference sequence). The V and J ends lost 3 bases and 6 bases respectively, with 21 bases between them. The CDR3 is 15 amino acids. The CDR3 nucleotides are TGTGCCTGGAGCGGGGGGCAGGACTATAGGGGCGAGCAGTACTTC. Translated: CAWSGGQDYRGEQYF.

The rearrangement links TRBV14 to TRBJ2-7, with D tentatively TRBD2 (6 bases). The V end was cut by 4 bases, the J end by 1 base, with 11 bases between. This CDR3 comprises 14 residues. CDR1 is SGHDN, CDR2 FVKESK, per germline. The CDR3 loop is CASSPGTWSYEQYF. CDR3 DNA sequence: TGTGCCAGCAGCCCCGGGACTTGGTCCTACGAGCAGTACTTC.